This entry lists 25 T cell receptor beta chains sequenced from one sample in a study of cytomegalovirus exposure and HLA in healthy donors (dated by TCRdb to between 2016 and 2019). Receptor amplification or capture employed the immunoSEQ multiplex PCR assay. For the multiplex PCR, a mixture combining 60 forward primers for TCR Vbeta segments and 13 reverse primers for TCR Jbeta segments was used. TCRdb holds this immuneACCESS table with in-frame rearrangements only. Some clones are missing; in checked studies, unresolved V genes explain under half, and the rest has no known cause. Present in this sample are under 200,000 clones, over 70% of which were seen just once. The ten largest clones add up to 3.8% of the sample. The sample taken for sequencing was PBMCs. These receptors were obtained from a man aged 45-65 years in good health and CMV-seronegative.

The rearrangement links TRBV5-1 to TRBJ1-5; possible D gene TRBD1, 6 bases. The V gene lost 4 bases and the J gene lost 4 bases, with 15 bases spanning the gap. Germline CDR1 SGHRS, CDR2 YFSETQ. There are 15 residues in the CDR3. The CDR3 spells CASSATGTSNQPQHF. The CDR3 DNA reads as TGCGCCAGCAGCGCTACCGGGACATCTAATCAGCCCCAGCATTTT.

This clone was observed a handful of times. The chain has TRBV11-1 and TRBJ2-1, with TRBD2 identical over 10 bases. The CDR3 is made up of 15 amino acids. V dropped 0 bases and J dropped 13; count of bases not matched to a gene: 9. The germline CDR1 and CDR2 sequences are SGHAT and FQDESV (reference sequence). CDR3 sequence reads: CASSLAASGGSKQFF. The CDR3 DNA reads as TGTGCCAGCAGCTTAGCGGCTAGCGGGGGTTCCAAACAGTTCTTC.

The gene calls are TRBV19 and TRBJ1-1; a possible D gene is TRBD1 (5 bases). Germline CDR1 reads LNHDA; CDR2 reads SQIVND (reference sequence). V was cut by 7 bases and J by 5 bases, with 26 bases left in between. The CDR3 consists of 17 residues. CDR3 amino acids: CASTYPKGQGGMTEAFF. The CDR3 DNA follows: TGTGCCAGTACCTATCCAAAGGGCCAGGGCGGGATGACTGAAGCTTTCTTT.

This chain uses TRBV2 with TRBJ1-1, with D tentatively TRBD1 (6 bases). Germline values: CDR1 SNHLY, CDR2 FYNNEI. The CDR3 has 12 residues. Trimming took off 11 bases at V and 5 bases at J, with 15 bases between the two ends. The CDR3 loop reads CAREGGGTEAFF. The CDR3 DNA reads as TGTGCCCGGGAAGGGGGGGGAACTGAAGCTTTCTTT.

This chain joins TRBV5-4 and TRBJ2-1, with 10 positions matching TRBD2. The V gene end was trimmed by 4 bases and the J gene end by 2 bases; junction bases not matched to a gene: 3. The CDR3 consists of 15 residues. The germline CDR1 and CDR2 sequences are SGHNT and YYREEE (reference sequence). CDR3 nucleotides: TGTGCCAGCAGCGTAACTAGCGGGGCCTACAATGAGCAGTTCTTC. It translates to CASSVTSGAYNEQFF.

The chain recombines TRBV27 with TRBJ2-7, with D perhaps TRBD1 (6 bases). Trimming took off 5 bases at V and 4 bases at J, with 9 bases between the two ends. In germline, CDR1 is MNHEY, CDR2 SMNVEV (reference sequence). The CDR3 consists of 12 residues. CDR3 amino acids: CASSPQGYEQYF. Here the CDR3 DNA reads TGTGCCAGCAGTCCACAGGGATACGAGCAGTACTTC.

The chain employs TRBV4-2 and TRBJ1-2; 7 bases line up with TRBD1. The V segment lost 1 base and the J segment 1 base; nucleotides outside the gene matches: 3. Germline V gene lookup returns CDR1 LGHNA and CDR2 YNFKEQ. The CDR3 loop spans 15 amino acids. DNA of the CDR3: TGTGCCAGCAGCCAAGCTGGGACAGTTAACTATGGCTACACCTTC. Protein: CASSQAGTVNYGYTF.

The V and J genes are TRBV15 and TRBJ2-6, with D perhaps matching TRBD2 (5 bases). The V end lost 8 bases, the J end lost 2 bases, and 7 bases lay between the germline ends. The CDR3 extends over 13 amino acids. Germline lookup yields CDR1 LNHNV and CDR2 YYDKDF (reference sequence). CDR3 nucleotide sequence: TGTGCCACCGGACTGGCTGGGGCCAACGTCCTGACTTTC. This sequence encodes CATGLAGANVLTF.

Points on this clone: The germline gene is not matched at one end of the junction; a read error may be the cause. This chain joins TRBV9 and TRBJ1-2, with 12 bases fitting TRBD1. This CDR3 is 15 amino acids long. Germline-derived CDR1 and CDR2 are SGDLS and YYNGEE. Written as DNA, the CDR3 is TGTGCCTGCAGCGTAGAGGGGACAGGGGGCTGGGGCTACACCTTC. This sequence encodes CACSVEGTGGWGYTF.

J is TRBJ2-3 and V is TRBV18; 9 bases agree with TRBD1. V gave up 5 bases and J gave up 3 bases; unmatched junction bases: 9. The length of the CDR3 is 16 residues. From germline, CDR1 is KGHSH and CDR2 LQKENI. The CDR3 bases are TGTGCCAGCTCAGCACGAACAGGGGGCGGAACAGATACGCAGTATTTT. Its translation is CASSARTGGGTDTQYF.

The sample holds a few counts of this clone. The rearrangement links TRBV6-5 to TRBJ2-7; D is perhaps TRBD1 (5 bases). The germline CDR1 and CDR2 sequences are MNHEY and SVGAGI. This CDR3 comprises 13 residues. Trimming took off 2 bases at V and 3 bases at J, with 8 bases between the two ends. CDR3 amino acids: CASSYGQYYEQYF. The CDR3 region has the DNA TGTGCCAGCAGTTACGGACAATACTACGAGCAGTACTTC.

The genes are TRBV7-6 and TRBJ2-7, with D maybe TRBD1 (5 bases). V was clipped by 5 bases and J by 2 bases, with 13 bases between them. The germline gives CDR1 SGHVS, CDR2 FNYEAQ. The CDR3 loop spans 14 amino acids. Here the CDR3 reads CASSKQENPYEQYF. The CDR3 DNA follows: TGTGCCAGCAGCAAACAGGAGAACCCCTACGAGCAGTACTTC.

This chain uses TRBV11-2 with TRBJ2-2; 8 positions match TRBD2. Looked up from germline, CDR1 is SGHAT and CDR2 is FQNNGV. V lost 5 bases and J lost 4; bases outside the gene matches: 6. This CDR3 contains 15 residues. The CDR3, as DNA: TGTGCCAGCAGCGGCCCACGGGGGGGCACCGGGGAGCTGTTTTTT. This gives the protein CASSGPRGGTGELFF.

The chain uses TRBV7-6 and TRBJ2-7, with D tentatively TRBD1 (6 bases). CDR1 SGHVS and CDR2 FNYEAQ come from the germline V gene. V lost 5 bases, J lost 7 bases, and 15 bases lay in between. The CDR3 is made up of 13 amino acids. The CDR3 DNA sequence: TGTGCCAGCAGCAAGGAGATTACAGGGGAGCAGTACTTC. It codes for CASSKEITGEQYF.

This chain joins TRBV7-6 and TRBJ1-2, with D maybe TRBD1 (5 bases). Trimming cost V 1 base and J 6 bases, with 18 bases left between them. The germline CDR1 and CDR2 sequences are SGHVS and FNYEAQ. The CDR3 has 16 residues. The CDR3, as DNA: TGTGCCAGCAGCTTAGATGTCGAGGGAGGGGAAAATGGCTACACCTTC. It translates to CASSLDVEGGENGYTF.

CDR3 sequence reads: CASTLSVPYNEQFF. DNA of the CDR3: TGTGCCAGCACCTTATCAGTACCCTACAATGAGCAGTTCTTC. The chain recombines TRBV6-4 with TRBJ2-1, with D unresolved. Trimming took off 7 bases at V and 2 bases at J, with 12 bases between the two ends. Germline V gene lookup returns CDR1 MRHNA and CDR2 SNTAGT. The CDR3 sequence is 14 residues long.

J is TRBJ1-6 and V is TRBV4-1, with no clear D. The CDR3 length is 13 residues. Germline-derived CDR1 and CDR2 are MGHRA and YSYEKL. V lost 1 base and J 10 bases, leaving 8 bases between the germline ends. The CDR3 region is CASSQGGGSPLHF. DNA of the CDR3: TGCGCCAGCAGCCAAGGAGGCGGATCACCCCTCCACTTT.

V gene TRBV19 combines with J gene TRBJ1-5; D is undetermined. Trimming removed 7 bases at V and 0 bases at J, with 10 bases between. Germline assignment: CDR1 LNHDA and CDR2 SQIVND (reference sequence). CDR3 length: 14 amino acids. Here the CDR3 DNA reads TGTGCCAGTATGAGGGATTATAGCAATCAGCCCCAGCATTTT. Its protein is CASMRDYSNQPQHF.

This chain connects TRBV25-1 to TRBJ2-7, with TRBD1 identical over 7 bases. CDR1 and CDR2 (germline): MGHDK, SYGVNS. CDR3 length equals 13 residues. V trimming: 11 bases; J trimming: 0 bases; junction bases outside the gene matches: 7. The CDR3 region is CAVLDRFSYEQYF. The CDR3 DNA sequence: TGTGCCGTTTTGGACAGGTTCTCCTACGAGCAGTACTTC.

The sample holds a few counts of this clone. V is TRBV5-5 and J is TRBJ2-7; 8 nucleotides align to TRBD1. V shed 2 bases, J shed 0 bases, and the junction held 7 bases outside the gene matches. The CDR3 spans 16 residues. Germline V lookup: CDR1 SGHKS, CDR2 YYEKEE (reference sequence). The CDR3 loop reads CASSFLQGDSSYEQYF. The DNA for the CDR3 is TGTGCCAGCAGCTTCCTACAGGGGGATAGCTCCTACGAGCAGTACTTC. The full variable domain, its missing parts supplied by reference TRBV5-5 and TRBJ2-7, is DAGVTQSPTHLIKTRGQQVTLRCSPISGHKSVSWYQQVLGQGPQFIFQYYEKEERGRGNFPDRFSARQFPNYSSELNVNALLLGDSALYLCASSFLQGDSSYEQYFGPGTRLTVT.

V is TRBV4-1 and J is TRBJ2-3; TRBD1 matches 9 bases. The CDR3 is 16 amino acids. With 3 bases clipped from V and 7 bases from J, the junction kept 11 bases outside the gene matches. CDR1 and CDR2 from the germline V gene are MGHRA and YSYEKL. The CDR3 coding sequence is TGCGCCAGCAGCCACTCCGAAGGGACAGGGAGTAATACGCAGTATTTT. Translation: CASSHSEGTGSNTQYF.

V is TRBV18 and J is TRBJ1-4; no clear D gene. This CDR3 is 15 amino acids long. V was shortened by 8 bases and J by 5 bases, with 18 bases between the two germline ends. From germline, CDR1 is KGHSH and CDR2 LQKENI. This chain's CDR3 is CASLSGEVMNEKLFF. CDR3 coding DNA: TGTGCCAGCCTCAGTGGGGAGGTCATGAATGAAAAACTGTTTTTT.

The chain carries TRBV6-5 and TRBJ1-2, with 8 bases identical to TRBD1. The CDR3 loop spans 14 amino acids. Germline V gene lookup returns CDR1 MNHEY and CDR2 SVGAGI. Trimming at V came to 1 base and at J to 5 bases, leaving 3 bases not matched to a gene. The CDR3 loop reads CASSYYRGEYGYTF. In nucleotides, the CDR3 is TGTGCCAGCAGTTACTACAGGGGGGAGTATGGCTACACCTTC.

The rearrangement joins TRBV5-6 to TRBJ2-7; possible D gene TRBD1, 5 bases. Trimming shortened V by 4 bases and J by 8 bases, and 13 bases separated the two germline ends. The CDR3 extends over 12 amino acids. CDR1 is SGHDT and CDR2 is YYEEEE in the germline V gene. The CDR3 loop is CASSRRQGKQYF. The CDR3 DNA reads TGTGCCAGCAGCCGGCGGCAGGGCAAGCAGTACTTC. The full variable domain, its missing parts supplied by reference TRBV5-6 and TRBJ2-7, is DAGVTQSPTHLIKTRGQQVTLRCSPKSGHDTVSWYQQALGQGPQFIFQYYEEEERQRGNFPDRFSGHQFPNYSSELNVNALLLGDSALYLCASSRRQGKQYFGPGTRLTVT.

The chain's CDR3 is CASSTRQGRYEKLFF. DNA for the CDR3: TGTGCCAGCAGCACCCGACAGGGGCGTTATGAAAAACTGTTTTTT. The chain has TRBV14 and TRBJ1-4; 8 bases are a match to TRBD1. CDR1 is SGHDN, CDR2 FVKESK, per germline. The CDR3 covers 15 residues. V was clipped by 5 bases and J by 6 bases; unmatched bases: 8.